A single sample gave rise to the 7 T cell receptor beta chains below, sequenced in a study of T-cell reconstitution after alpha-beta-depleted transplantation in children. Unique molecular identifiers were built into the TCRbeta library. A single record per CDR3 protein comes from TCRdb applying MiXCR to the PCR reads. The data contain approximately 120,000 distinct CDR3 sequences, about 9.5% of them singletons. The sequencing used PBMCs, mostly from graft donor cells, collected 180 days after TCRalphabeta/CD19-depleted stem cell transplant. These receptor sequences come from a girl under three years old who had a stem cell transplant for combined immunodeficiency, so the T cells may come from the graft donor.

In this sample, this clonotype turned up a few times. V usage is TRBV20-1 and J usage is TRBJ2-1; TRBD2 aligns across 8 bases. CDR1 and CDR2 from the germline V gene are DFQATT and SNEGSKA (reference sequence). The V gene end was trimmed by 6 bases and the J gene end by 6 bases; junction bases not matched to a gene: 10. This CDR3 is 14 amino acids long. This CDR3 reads CSAKTGTRVNEQFF. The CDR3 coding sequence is TGCAGTGCAAAGACCGGGACTAGGGTCAATGAGCAGTTCTTC.

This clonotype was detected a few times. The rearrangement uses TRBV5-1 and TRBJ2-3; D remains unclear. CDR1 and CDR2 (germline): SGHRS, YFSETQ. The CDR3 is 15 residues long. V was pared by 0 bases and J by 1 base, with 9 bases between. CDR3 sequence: CASSLDSAGTDTQYF. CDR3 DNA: TGCGCCAGCAGCTTGGACTCGGCGGGCACAGATACGCAGTATTTT.

The CDR3 loop reads CAIRTGPQKDTQYF. The CDR3, as DNA: TGTGCCATCAGGACAGGGCCACAGAAGGATACGCAGTATTTT. This chain connects TRBV10-3 to TRBJ2-3; 7 bases are a match to TRBD1. The length of the CDR3 is 14 residues. Trimming at V came to 6 bases and at J to 6 bases, leaving 9 bases not matched to a gene. Germline V gives CDR1 ENHRY, CDR2 SYGVKD.

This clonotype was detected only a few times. The CDR3 coding sequence is TGCAGCGTTGAAGATCTCCGAAACACCATATATTTT. This gives the protein CSVEDLRNTIYF. This chain links TRBV29-1 with TRBJ1-3; D is unresolved. Germline lookup yields CDR1 SQVTM and CDR2 ANQGSEA. The CDR3 is 12 residues long. Trimming removed 0 bases at V and 5 bases at J, with 5 bases between.

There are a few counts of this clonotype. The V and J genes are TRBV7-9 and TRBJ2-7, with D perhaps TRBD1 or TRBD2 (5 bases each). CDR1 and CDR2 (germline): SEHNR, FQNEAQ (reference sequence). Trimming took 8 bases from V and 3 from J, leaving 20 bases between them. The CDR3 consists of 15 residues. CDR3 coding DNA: TGTGCCAGCGGGATTTCACCGGGACCCGTCTACGAGCAGTACTTC. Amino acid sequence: CASGISPGPVYEQYF.

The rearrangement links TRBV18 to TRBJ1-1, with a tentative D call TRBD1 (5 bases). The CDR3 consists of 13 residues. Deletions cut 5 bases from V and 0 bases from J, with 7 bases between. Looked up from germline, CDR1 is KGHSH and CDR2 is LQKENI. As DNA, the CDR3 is TGTGCCAGCTCAATGGGGCTGAACACTGAAGCTTTCTTT. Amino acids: CASSMGLNTEAFF.

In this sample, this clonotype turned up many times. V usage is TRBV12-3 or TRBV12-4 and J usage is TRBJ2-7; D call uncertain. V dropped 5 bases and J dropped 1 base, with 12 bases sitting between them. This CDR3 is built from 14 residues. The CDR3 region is CASSLLESSYEQYF. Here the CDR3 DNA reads TGTGCCAGCAGTCTCCTGGAGAGTTCCTACGAGCAGTACTTC.